This TCR beta chain is drawn from a study of control samples from healthy donors and cancer patients. The repertoire was sequenced with immunoSEQ multiplex PCR; TCRdb's copy has only in-frame clones and lacks some. The sample has 260,000 or so clones; roughly 87% are singletons. This CDR3 has 15 amino acids. Trimming took 4 bases from V and 4 from J; bases not matched to a gene: 11. Germline V gene sequence: CDR1 SGHRS, CDR2 YFSETQ. The chain combines TRBV5-1 with TRBJ2-7, with 7 bases aligning to TRBD2. The material sequenced was PBMCs. The receptor was derived from a woman aged 60-75 years with lung cancer. CDR3 in amino acids: CASSLRQPGGYEQYF. The CDR3, as DNA: TGCGCCAGCAGCCTGAGACAGCCCGGGGGGTACGAGCAGTACTTC. The full variable domain, completed using reference TRBV5-1 and TRBJ2-7, is KAGVTQTPRYLIKTRGQQVTLSCSPISGHRSVSWYQQTPGQGLQFLFEYFSETQRNKGNFPGRFSGRQFSNSRSEMNVSTLELGDSALYLCASSLRQPGGYEQYFGPGTRLTVT.